These 32 T cell receptor beta chains were sequenced from one sample in a study of molecular identifiers for immune sequencing clone quantification. Via MiXCR, TCRdb re-called the PCR reads, giving one row per CDR3 protein. This table has under 800,000 distinct CDR3 sequences, about 25% appearing once. Specimen: naive CD8+ T cells from blood, with Jurkat cell RNA spiked in. Subset defined: FACS-sorted CD8+CD4-CCR7+CD45RA+ naive T cells. The receptors stem from a human donor in good health. Some libraries in this study had Jurkat cell RNA spiked in.

In its sample, this clonotype was seen many times. V and J are TRBV6-6 and TRBJ2-7, with 7 nucleotides matching TRBD1. CDR3 length: 13 residues. The germline V gene has CDR1 MNHNY and CDR2 SVGAGI (reference sequence). The ends lost 6 bases at V and 3 bases at J; junction bases unmatched: 5. CDR3 loop: CASSTNRGYEQYF. DNA for the CDR3: TGTGCCAGCAGCACAAACAGGGGCTACGAGCAGTACTTC.

In this sample, this clonotype turned up once. This may come from a read error, since a much larger clone is one base off. CDR3: CASSLLKEDTDTQYF. CDR3 DNA sequence: TGTGCCAGCAGTTTACTTAAAGAAGACACAGATACGCAGTATTTT. The chain links TRBV12-3 or TRBV12-4 to TRBJ2-3; D call uncertain. V lost 2 bases and J lost 2, with 11 bases in between. This CDR3 has 15 amino acids.

The sample holds many counts of this clonotype. V usage is TRBV29-1 and J usage is TRBJ2-2; D ambiguous. Germline loops: CDR1 SQVTM, CDR2 ANQGSEA. V was clipped by 4 bases and J by 7 bases, with 4 bases between them. This CDR3 comprises 10 residues. The CDR3 spells CSVGDGELFF. CDR3 coding DNA: TGCAGCGTTGGGGACGGGGAGCTGTTTTTT.

The table lists this clonotype with many counts. The chain carries TRBV12-3 or TRBV12-4 and TRBJ1-5; D call uncertain. This CDR3 is 12 amino acids long. Trimming shortened V by 3 bases and J by 0 bases, and 0 bases separated the two germline ends. The CDR3 protein is CASSFSNQPQHF. The CDR3, as DNA: TGTGCCAGCAGTTTTAGCAATCAGCCCCAGCATTTT.

This clonotype was recorded many times. This rearrangement joins TRBV9 to TRBJ2-3; the D gene is possibly TRBD1 (6 bases). CDR1 SGDLS and CDR2 YYNGEE come from the germline V gene. Trimming shortened V by 3 bases and J by 4 bases, and 12 bases separated the two germline ends. The CDR3 loop spans 14 amino acids. The chain's CDR3 is CASSARQAPDTQYF. CDR3 in DNA: TGTGCCAGCAGCGCGAGACAGGCGCCAGATACGCAGTATTTT.

This clonotype was observed a handful of times. This rearrangement joins TRBV21-1 to TRBJ2-7; the tabulated D call, TRBD2, remains unverified against the DNA. TRBV21-1 is designated a pseudogene. There are 11 residues in the CDR3. CDR3 nucleotide sequence: TGTGCCACCTTTGGGAGGCCACGGCAGTACTTC. It yields the protein CATFGRPRQYF.

This clonotype came up a few times. The rearrangement joins TRBV20-1 to TRBJ2-7; weak D call: TRBD2 (6 bases). Trimming left V 0 bases short and J 4 bases short, with 13 bases between. This CDR3 is built from 14 residues. Looked up from germline, CDR1 is DFQATT and CDR2 is SNEGSKA (reference sequence). Here the CDR3 DNA reads TGCAGTGCTAGAGATACCGGCGGGATATACGAGCAGTACTTC. Its translation is CSARDTGGIYEQYF.

This clonotype was counted a single time. The germline gene is not matched at one end of the junction; a read error may be the cause. This chain joins TRBV29-1 and TRBJ1-1; D unresolved. The CDR3 loop spans 13 amino acids. Germline V gene data show CDR1 as SQVTM and CDR2 as ANQGSEA. DNA for the CDR3: TGCAGCGATGAAGATCCACGGCGCACTGAGGCTTTCTTT. Translation: CSDEDPRRTEAFF.

This clonotype was counted many times. V gene TRBV4-1 combines with J gene TRBJ2-7; TRBD2 matches 9 bases. This CDR3 is built from 14 residues. V lost 0 bases, J lost 5 bases, and 2 bases stayed unmatched. CDR1 is MGHRA and CDR2 is YSYEKL in the germline V gene. CDR3 nucleotide sequence: TGCGCCAGCAGCCAAGAACGGACTAGCGACGAGCAGTACTTC. Protein sequence: CASSQERTSDEQYF.

Ten or more counts support this clonotype. The V and J genes are TRBV5-1 and TRBJ2-3, with D unclear. This CDR3 comprises 13 residues. The germline gives CDR1 SGHRS, CDR2 YFSETQ. Trimming took off 7 bases at V and 0 bases at J, with 9 bases between the two ends. The CDR3 sequence: CASRADSTDTQYF. In nucleotides, the CDR3 is TGCGCCAGCCGGGCGGACAGCACAGATACGCAGTATTTT.

As to this clonotype: Since a much larger clone is just one base distant, this may be a read error. The genes are TRBV2 and TRBJ1-4; D is uncertain. The CDR3 has 14 residues. Germline V lookup: CDR1 SNHLY, CDR2 FYNNEI. Trimming left V 3 bases short and J 6 bases short, with 11 bases between. The CDR3 protein is CASSDMIRDEKLFF. CDR3 in DNA: TGTGCCAGCAGTGATATGATCCGCGATGAAAAACTGTTTTTT. The complete variable domain, with remaining parts taken from reference TRBV2 and TRBJ1-4, reads EPEVTQTPSHQVTQMGQEVILRCVPISNHLYFYWYRQILGQKVEFLVSFYNNEISEKSEIFDDQFSVERPDGSNFTLKIRSTKLEDSAMYFCASSDMIRDEKLFFGSGTQLSVL.

The chain recombines TRBV19 with TRBJ1-5, with a tentative D call TRBD1 (5 bases). V was pared by 2 bases and J by 3 bases, with 8 bases between. This CDR3 comprises 14 residues. From germline, CDR1 is LNHDA and CDR2 SQIVND (reference sequence). CDR3 protein: CASSIRGDNQPQHF. In nucleotides, the CDR3 is TGTGCCAGTAGTATACGGGGGGACAATCAGCCCCAGCATTTT. The variable domain in full, completed from reference TRBV19 and TRBJ1-5, reads DGGITQSPKYLFRKEGQNVTLSCEQNLNHDAMYWYRQDPGQGLRLIYYSQIVNDFQKGDIAEGYSVSREKKESFPLTVTSAQKNPTAFYLCASSIRGDNQPQHFGDGTRLSIL.

This clonotype was found a few times. V gene TRBV5-4 combines with J gene TRBJ1-2; a weak D match, TRBD1 (6 bases). The V and J ends lost 3 bases and 7 bases respectively, with 16 bases between them. Germline CDR1 is SGHNT and CDR2 is YYREEE (reference sequence). CDR3 size: 14 residues. The CDR3, as DNA: TGTGCCAGCAGCTCCTTAGGGGGGTCCCGTGGCTACACCTTC. This codes for CASSSLGGSRGYTF. Based on the CDR3 plus reference TRBV5-4 and TRBJ1-2, the full variable domain is ETGVTQSPTHLIKTRGQQVTLRCSSQSGHNTVSWYQQALGQGPQFIFQYYREEENGRGNFPPRFSGLQFPNYSSELNVNALELDDSALYLCASSSLGGSRGYTFGSGTRLTVV.

As regards this clonotype: The junction differs from germline at one of its ends, possibly a read error. The chain has TRBV5-1 and TRBJ2-7, with 11 bases fitting TRBD1. Germline lookup yields CDR1 SGHRS and CDR2 YFSETQ. There are 15 residues in the CDR3. CDR3 bases: TGCGCCAGCGGCTTGTACGGACAGGGGGCGCGGGAGCAGTACTTC. This codes for CASGLYGQGAREQYF.

V is TRBV12-3 or TRBV12-4 and J is TRBJ1-6; D gene unclear. The length of the CDR3 is 14 residues. V was clipped by 2 bases and J by 8 bases, with 10 bases between them. CDR3 loop: CASSLTGVYSPLHF. The CDR3 DNA sequence: TGTGCCAGCAGTTTAACGGGAGTGTATTCACCCCTCCACTTT.

As concerns this clonotype: A much larger clone differs from this one at a single base, so this may be a read error. J is TRBJ1-1 and V is TRBV2; D call uncertain. The V gene's germline CDR1 is SNHLY and CDR2 FYNNEI. This CDR3 region has 13 residues. CDR3 sequence reads: CARSGGTYTEAFF. The CDR3 DNA sequence: TGTGCCCGCAGTGGTGGCACCTACACTGAAGCTTTCTTT.

This clonotype was counted a few times. V usage is TRBV9 and J usage is TRBJ2-7; D is ambiguous. V dropped 4 bases and J dropped 0 bases, with 14 bases sitting between them. CDR1 and CDR2 (germline): SGDLS, YYNGEE. The CDR3 has 15 amino acids. The CDR3 DNA is TGTGCCAGCAGCCCCTCGTCCGGGCCCTCCTACGAGCAGTACTTC. Residues: CASSPSSGPSYEQYF.

This clonotype has more than one count but fewer than ten. The rearrangement uses TRBV11-2 and TRBJ2-3; possibly TRBD2 for D (6 bases). CDR1 SGHAT and CDR2 FQNNGV come from the germline V gene. This CDR3 region has 18 residues. Trimming removed 5 bases from V and 2 bases from J, with 23 bases in between. CDR3: CASSGLGSPLKFTDTQYF. The CDR3, as DNA: TGTGCCAGCAGCGGACTCGGGAGTCCATTAAAATTCACAGATACGCAGTATTTT.

As concerns this clonotype: This may come from a read error, since a much larger clone is one base off. Without the conserved terminal phenylalanine or tryptophan, this CDR3 likely stems from a read error. The limits of the CDR3 on the DNA are not certain, so only TCRdb's listed CDR3 is given. The chain uses TRBV30 and TRBJ2-5; TRBD1 reflects the table's D call only, with no check against the DNA. The CDR3 length equals 11 residues, ends included. CDR1 and CDR2 from the germline V gene are GTSNPN and SVGIG (reference sequence). The CDR3 reads CAWSATGTAIL.

To note about this clonotype: Just one base apart from a much larger clone, this may be a read error. The chain carries TRBV27 and TRBJ1-4; D not certain. This CDR3 has 12 residues. Germline values: CDR1 MNHEY, CDR2 SMNVEV (reference sequence). The CDR3 is CASSLVSEKLSF. The CDR3 DNA follows: TGTGCCAGCAGTTTAGTAAGCGAAAAACTGTCTTTT. The whole variable domain, filled in from reference TRBV27 and TRBJ1-4, reads EAQVTQNPRYLITVTGKKLTVTCSQNMNHEYMSWYRQDPGLGLRQIYYSMNVEVTDKGDVPEGYKVSRKEKRNFPLILESPSPNQTSLYFCASSLVSEKLSFGSGTQLSVL.

The chain has TRBV30 and TRBJ2-7; TRBD1 matches 8 bases. CDR1 is GTSNPN and CDR2 is SVGIG in the germline V gene (reference sequence). This CDR3 region has 13 residues. The V and J ends lost 3 bases and 2 bases, in that order; junction bases with no gene match: 3. CDR3 amino acids: CAWSNRGAYEQYF. The CDR3 nucleotides read TGTGCCTGGAGCAACAGGGGGGCCTACGAGCAGTACTTC.

To note about this clonotype: A read error may produce the germline difference seen at one junction end. The chain carries TRBV4-3 and TRBJ2-7; TRBD1 is a possible D gene (6 bases). The CDR3 has 15 residues. Germline assignment: CDR1 LGHNA and CDR2 YSLEER. This CDR3 is CASSEALTGSYEQHF. In DNA, the CDR3 is TGCGCCAGCAGCGAAGCCCTTACAGGGTCCTACGAGCAGCACTTC.

The table lists this clonotype with many counts. The V call is TRBV28, the J call TRBJ1-4; the D is unclear. This CDR3 comprises 13 residues. V gave up 3 bases and J gave up 8 bases, with 10 bases separating them. Germline CDR1 reads MDHEN; CDR2 reads SYDVKM. The CDR3 is CASSLTSLEKLFF. CDR3 in DNA: TGTGCCAGCAGTTTGACCAGCCTCGAAAAACTGTTTTTT.

Concerning this clonotype itself: A much bigger clone sits one base away, suggesting this may be a read error. This chain links TRBV6-6 with TRBJ2-7, with 11 bases that match TRBD1. Germline loops: CDR1 MNHNY, CDR2 SVGAGI (reference sequence). Germline trimming cut 0 bases from V and 5 bases from J; bases unmatched to any gene: 3. The CDR3 has 15 residues. CDR3 nucleotides: TGTGCCAGCAGTTACTCCGGGACAGGGGGGGACGAGCAGTACTTC. Protein sequence: CASSYSGTGGDEQYF.

This clonotype has at least ten counts. The chain links TRBV7-2 to TRBJ2-1; D is unclear. Looked up from germline, CDR1 is SGHTA and CDR2 is FQGNSA. CDR3 length: 12 residues. The V and J ends lost 6 bases and 0 bases respectively, with 3 bases between them. CDR3 sequence reads: CASSGSYNEQFF. The CDR3 DNA follows: TGTGCCAGCAGTGGCTCCTACAATGAGCAGTTCTTC.

For this clonotype: Being one base from a much bigger clone, this may be a read error. This chain links TRBV7-8 with TRBJ1-5; D possibly corresponds to TRBD1 (6 bases). Germline CDR1 and CDR2: SGHVS and FQNEAQ. The CDR3 extends over 15 amino acids. This CDR3 reads CAGSSRQDLHQPQHF. The CDR3 DNA reads TGTGCCGGCAGCTCGCGACAGGACTTGCATCAGCCCCAGCATTTT.

The V gene is TRBV4-3, the J gene TRBJ2-3, with D tentatively TRBD2 (5 bases). Trimming pared 0 bases from V and 1 base from J, leaving 8 bases between. Germline CDR1 is LGHNA and CDR2 is YSLEER. CDR3 length equals 15 residues. The CDR3 protein is CASSQDSVCTDTQYF. CDR3 coding DNA: TGCGCCAGCAGCCAAGATAGCGTGTGCACAGATACGCAGTATTTT.

To note about this clonotype: With a much larger clone just one base away, this may be a read error. This chain joins TRBV7-2 and TRBJ2-5, with TRBD1 matching over 7 bases. Germline V gene data show CDR1 as SGHTA and CDR2 as FQGNSA. Germline trimming cut 8 bases from V and 7 bases from J; bases unmatched to any gene: 16. The CDR3 length is 15 residues. The CDR3, as DNA: TGTGCCAGCCGCTACCCTACAGGGGACCGTGGGACCCAGTACTTC. Translating it yields CASRYPTGDRGTQYF.

This clonotype was observed a few times. Just one base apart from a much larger clone, this may be a read error. Here the CDR3 omits its conserved ending phenylalanine or tryptophan, so a read error is the likely source. The limits of the CDR3 on the DNA are not certain, so only TCRdb's listed CDR3 is given. V usage is TRBV7-2 and J usage is TRBJ1-2. Termini included, the CDR3 measures 12 amino acids. CDR1 and CDR2 (germline): SGHTA, FQGNSA. The CDR3 spells CASSFMTVTETI.

Remarks on this clonotype: This could be a read error, since a much larger clone is one nucleotide away. This chain joins TRBV9 and TRBJ1-1; D not certain. Germline CDR1 reads SGDLS; CDR2 reads YYNGEE. This CDR3 is 10 amino acids long. Here the CDR3 reads CATRETEAIF. CDR3 in DNA: TGTGCCACCCGGGAAACTGAAGCTATCTTT.

The gene calls are TRBV30 and TRBJ1-1, with 11 positions matching TRBD1. The CDR3 runs to 15 residues. J was trimmed by 7 bases and V by 0 bases; bases with no gene match: 7. Germline values: CDR1 GTSNPN, CDR2 SVGIG (reference sequence). CDR3 bases: TGTGCCTGGAGTGTAGGACAGGGGGCGAGATATGAAGCTTTCTTT. This sequence encodes CAWSVGQGARYEAFF.

The V call is TRBV9, the J call TRBJ1-1; possibly TRBD1 for D (5 bases). There are 15 residues in the CDR3. V dropped 3 bases and J dropped 5 bases, with 17 bases sitting between them. Germline V gives CDR1 SGDLS, CDR2 YYNGEE. The CDR3 nucleotides are TGTGCCAGCAGCGCCGGACGGGGGAGAGGGACTGAAGCTTTCTTT. Translation: CASSAGRGRGTEAFF.